Following are 9 T cell receptor beta chains from one sample sequenced in a study of identical twins. TCRdb recomputed calls from the 5' RACE reads with MiXCR, one row per CDR3 protein. The table records 400,000 to 650,000 distinct CDR3 sequences, around 20% of them present only once. These data were also filed under a second study, of T cells expressing NK-cell markers.

Source material: CD4+ T cells sorted from blood. The receptor source for this set is a woman between 18 and 29 years old in good health.

In this sample, this clonotype turned up a few times. The chain links TRBV5-1 to TRBJ2-5, with 7 bases aligning to TRBD1. Germline CDR1 is SGHRS and CDR2 is YFSETQ. Trimming cost V 3 bases and J 2 bases; bases outside gene matches: 7. The CDR3 has 15 residues. The chain's CDR3 is CASSWAGTEQETQYF. CDR3 sequence (DNA): TGCGCCAGCAGCTGGGCTGGGACAGAACAAGAGACCCAGTACTTC.

V and J are TRBV20-1 and TRBJ2-5; 7 bases fit TRBD1. Germline-derived CDR1 and CDR2 are DFQATT and SNEGSKA (reference sequence). V shed 1 base, J shed 5 bases, and the junction held 4 bases outside the gene matches. The CDR3 has 13 amino acids. The CDR3 nucleotides read TGCAGTGCTAGAGTTACAGGGGAGGAGACCCAGTACTTC. Translating it yields CSARVTGEETQYF.

Here the CDR3 reads CASSFRTGANVLTF. CDR3 DNA sequence: TGCGCCAGCAGCTTTAGGACTGGGGCCAACGTCCTGACTTTC. The chain uses TRBV5-1 and TRBJ2-6; unclear D gene. V lost 2 bases and J lost 2, with 5 bases in between. CDR1 is SGHRS, CDR2 YFSETQ, per germline. This CDR3 spans 14 amino acids.

V is TRBV9 and J is TRBJ1-1; 8 nucleotides agree with TRBD1. This CDR3 spans 12 amino acids. CDR1 and CDR2 (germline): SGDLS, YYNGEE. J gave up 11 bases and V 3 bases, and 6 bases lay outside the gene matches. The CDR3 nucleotides are TGTGCCAGCAGCGGCGCGAGGACAGGGGCTTTCTTT. Amino acid sequence: CASSGARTGAFF.

This clonotype was seen a few times. The chain couples TRBV12-3 or TRBV12-4 to TRBJ1-2; D perhaps matches TRBD1 (5 bases). Trimming removed 5 bases from V and 8 bases from J, with 12 bases in between. The CDR3 extends over 12 amino acids. The CDR3: CASSRDALGYTF. The CDR3 region has the DNA TGTGCCAGCAGTCGGGACGCATTAGGCTACACCTTC.

The V gene is TRBV5-1, the J gene TRBJ2-5; perhaps D is TRBD1 or TRBD2 (6 bases each). The CDR3 covers 15 residues. The V end lost 2 bases, the J end lost 5 bases, and 16 bases lay between the germline ends. From germline, CDR1 is SGHRS and CDR2 YFSETQ. The CDR3 loop is CASSFFGGSEETQYF. As DNA, the CDR3 is TGCGCCAGCAGCTTTTTCGGGGGCAGCGAGGAGACCCAGTACTTC.

A word on this clonotype: Sequence at one end of the junction differs from germline and may be a read error. The CDR3 reads CCARVTTGTSGSGTGELFF. The CDR3 DNA follows: TGCTGTGCTAGGGTCACTACCGGGACTAGCGGGTCTGGGACCGGGGAGCTGTTTTTT. This chain uses TRBV20-1 with TRBJ2-2; 12 nucleotides line up with TRBD2. Germline V gene data show CDR1 as DFQATT and CDR2 as SNEGSKA (reference sequence). The CDR3 runs 19 residues.

The chain is built from TRBV20-1 and TRBJ2-3, with 10 bases fitting TRBD2. Germline CDR1 is DFQATT and CDR2 is SNEGSKA (reference sequence). The trim removed 1 base at V and 1 base at J, leaving 2 bases unmatched. This CDR3 is built from 15 residues. The CDR3 DNA sequence: TGCAGTGCTAGAGCTAGCGGGGGTCGCACAGATACGCAGTATTTT. Amino acids: CSARASGGRTDTQYF.

The chain employs TRBV2 and TRBJ2-1, with 10 nucleotides matching TRBD2. The CDR3 runs to 16 residues. CDR1 SNHLY and CDR2 FYNNEI come from the germline V gene. The junction had 10 bases not matched to a gene; V was cut back by 7 bases and J by 4 bases. The CDR3 bases are TGTGCCAGCATCAGAAGGCTAGCGGGGGTGTACAATGAGCAGTTCTTC. This sequence encodes CASIRRLAGVYNEQFF.